Described below is a single TCR beta chain sequence and its context. The data stem from a study of blood T cell repertoires in COVID-19. Study context: The United States, Italy and Spain were the sources of the acute and convalescent COVID-19 samples. PBMCs, B-cell-depleted T cells, or T cells were the source of the cDNA or gDNA that made up the material.

Authors' methods: Estimation of nucleated cell counts relied on the amplification of reference gene primers. TCRdb's copy holds only in-frame clones and misses some; the assay was immunoSEQ multiplex PCR. The V and J calls and clone size were taken over from that table, and D and trimming were inferred from the DNA. The data hold around 78,000 clones, with about 88% observed a single time. The CDR3 totals 17 residues. The V and J ends lost 1 base and 7 bases respectively, with 20 bases between them. CDR1 is KGHSH and CDR2 is LQKENI in the germline V gene. Sequencing input: peripheral blood. The chain carries TRBV18 and TRBJ2-1; possibly TRBD2 for D (6 bases). This sequence was found in a human donor in a cohort sampled during active COVID-19. DNA for the CDR3: TGTGCCAGCTCACCACTTCTTGGGAGAAAGGGGAGGAATGAGCAGTTCTTC. Amino acids: CASSPLLGRKGRNEQFF.